This entry lists 16 T cell receptor beta chains sequenced from one sample in a study of blood T cell repertoires in COVID-19. Sequenced by immunoSEQ multiplex PCR; TCRdb stores in-frame clones only, minus some. Here the sample spans some 250,000 clones, around four fifths being singletons. Sequencing used PBMCs or T cells enriched from blood (not recorded which). Receptors were obtained from a man in his forties or fifties who had recovered from COVID-19.

This sequence joins TRBV28 and TRBJ1-1; TRBD1 is a possible D gene (5 bases). In germline, CDR1 is MDHEN, CDR2 SYDVKM. V was shortened by 4 bases and J by 3 bases, with 9 bases between the two germline ends. The CDR3 is made up of 13 amino acids. CDR3 amino acids: CASSWGGDTEAFF. Written as DNA, the CDR3 is TGTGCCAGCAGTTGGGGGGGGGACACTGAAGCTTTCTTT.

The chain joins TRBV5-1 to TRBJ2-7; TRBD2 matches at 12 bases. Per germline, CDR1 SGHRS and CDR2 YFSETQ. The CDR3 has 15 amino acids. Trimming removed 0 bases from V and 3 bases from J; junction bases left unmatched: 1. CDR3 in DNA: TGCGCCAGCAGCTTGGAACTAGCGGGAGGCTACGAGCAGTACTTC. Its protein product is CASSLELAGGYEQYF.

V is TRBV4-3 and J is TRBJ2-7; maybe TRBD2 (6 bases). V was clipped by 1 base and J by 2 bases, with 15 bases between them. The V gene's germline CDR1 is LGHNA and CDR2 YSLEER. CDR3 length: 16 amino acids. Here the CDR3 reads CASSQVPLAAPYEQYF. The CDR3 region has the DNA TGCGCCAGCAGCCAAGTCCCCTTAGCGGCCCCCTACGAGCAGTACTTC.

The chain links TRBV27 to TRBJ1-6, with D possibly matching TRBD1 (5 bases). The CDR3 contains 16 residues. The germline V gene has CDR1 MNHEY and CDR2 SMNVEV (reference sequence). V lost 7 bases to trimming and J lost 4 bases, with 17 bases between them. The CDR3 reads CASTHRGRLYNSPLHF. The CDR3 nucleotides are TGTGCCAGCACCCATAGGGGTAGATTGTATAATTCACCCCTCCACTTT.

The gene calls are TRBV4-2 and TRBJ1-1; 7 positions agree with TRBD1. Germline loops: CDR1 LGHNA, CDR2 YNFKEQ. This CDR3 is 14 amino acids long. V shed 1 base and J 3 bases; nucleotides not matched to a gene: 2. CDR3 in amino acids: CASSQVQGDTEAFF. CDR3 DNA sequence: TGTGCCAGCAGCCAAGTGCAGGGGGACACTGAAGCTTTCTTT.

The CDR3 DNA reads as TGTGCCAGCAGTGTACCGGGACAGGGGGCTTACGAGCAGTACTTC. Encoded protein: CASSVPGQGAYEQYF. The chain combines TRBV28 with TRBJ2-7, with 12 positions matching TRBD1. The germline gives CDR1 MDHEN, CDR2 SYDVKM. Germline trimming cut 5 bases from V and 4 bases from J; bases unmatched to any gene: 6. CDR3 length equals 15 residues.

V usage is TRBV6-5 and J usage is TRBJ2-2; tentatively, D is TRBD1 (5 bases). V was clipped by 2 bases and J by 1 base, with 5 bases between them. CDR1 is MNHEY and CDR2 is SVGAGI in the germline V gene. The length of the CDR3 is 14 residues. CDR3 region: CASSYDRNTGELFF. The CDR3 nucleotides are TGTGCCAGCAGTTACGACAGGAACACCGGGGAGCTGTTTTTT.

The V call is TRBV3-1 (or the pseudogene TRBV3-2), the J call TRBJ1-3, with TRBD1 matching 9 bases. The trim removed 1 base at V and 0 bases at J, leaving 4 bases unmatched. This CDR3 is built from 17 residues. Germline lookup yields CDR1 LGHDT and CDR2 YNNKEL (reference sequence). In DNA, the CDR3 is TGTGCCAGCAGCCAAGGCTGGGACAGGGTCTCTGGAAACACCATATATTTT. Protein: CASSQGWDRVSGNTIYF.

The J gene is TRBJ1-2, the V gene TRBV3-1 (or the pseudogene TRBV3-2); unclear D gene. CDR3 size: 15 residues. From germline, CDR1 is LGHDT and CDR2 YNNKEL (reference sequence). V shed 2 bases and J shed 0 bases, with 10 bases lying between them. The CDR3 region is CASSQRSDTNYGYTF. The DNA for the CDR3 is TGTGCCAGCAGCCAACGTAGTGACACTAACTATGGCTACACCTTC.

V usage is TRBV7-9 and J usage is TRBJ2-3; possible D gene TRBD2, 6 bases. V was cut by 4 bases and J by 0 bases, with 8 bases left in between. Germline assignment: CDR1 SEHNR and CDR2 FQNEAQ (reference sequence). The length of the CDR3 is 14 residues. In DNA form, the CDR3 reads TGTGCCAGCAGCTATGGGACTAGCACAGATACGCAGTATTTT. Protein product: CASSYGTSTDTQYF.

V gene TRBV5-4 combines with J gene TRBJ2-5; 7 bases agree with TRBD2. Germline V gene data show CDR1 as SGHNT and CDR2 as YYREEE (reference sequence). The CDR3 is 16 amino acids. Losses at the gene ends were 2 bases for V and 3 bases for J; bases not matched to a gene: 10. Written as DNA, the CDR3 is TGTGCCAGCAGCTTCATGACGGGGGGTAACGAAGAGACCCAGTACTTC. It codes for CASSFMTGGNEETQYF.

This clone came up once. This chain links TRBV7-2 with TRBJ1-4; 7 positions agree with TRBD1. Germline V lookup: CDR1 SGHTA, CDR2 FQGNSA. V trimming: 4 bases; J trimming: 7 bases; junction bases outside the gene matches: 18. The CDR3 contains 18 residues. DNA of the CDR3: TGTGCCAGCAGCTCAGGGGTGGGGACAGTTTTAACGAGTGAAAAACTGTTTTTT. Its protein product is CASSSGVGTVLTSEKLFF.

CDR3 DNA: TGCGCCAGCAGCCAGGACAGGGGAGGGTACGAGCAGTACTTC. It encodes CASSQDRGGYEQYF. The J gene is TRBJ2-7, the V gene TRBV5-1, with 9 bases matching TRBD1. The CDR3 sequence is 14 residues long. V shed 4 bases and J 4 bases; nucleotides not matched to a gene: 6. Germline V CDR1 and CDR2: SGHRS, YFSETQ.

The chain recombines TRBV7-6 with TRBJ2-2; 7 positions agree with TRBD1. CDR3 length: 16 amino acids. The J segment lost 4 bases and the V segment lost 5 bases, leaving 10 bases of the junction unmatched. CDR1 and CDR2 from the germline V gene are SGHVS and FNYEAQ. The CDR3: CASSRLQGKGTGELFF. DNA of the CDR3: TGTGCCAGCAGCCGATTACAGGGGAAGGGCACCGGGGAGCTGTTTTTT.

The chain combines TRBV29-1 with TRBJ2-2; a weak D match, TRBD1 (6 bases). The ends were cut back, 6 bases at V and 12 bases at J, with 14 bases in the middle. The CDR3 is 11 amino acids. Germline CDR1 and CDR2: SQVTM and ANQGSEA. The CDR3 here is CSVRTGSKLFF. For the CDR3, the DNA is TGCAGCGTGCGTACAGGGTCTAAGCTGTTTTTT.

This clone was seen a single time. CDR3 DNA sequence: TGTGCCAGCAGCTTGGGGTCAGGGGCCTATAATGAAAAACTGTTTTTT. Amino acid sequence: CASSLGSGAYNEKLFF. The chain has TRBV5-4 and TRBJ1-4; D is perhaps TRBD1 (6 bases). Germline values: CDR1 SGHNT, CDR2 YYREEE (reference sequence). The CDR3 loop spans 16 amino acids. V was clipped by 0 bases and J by 4 bases, with 13 bases between them.